This T cell receptor (beta chain) is from a study of blood T cell repertoires in COVID-19. CDR3 length: 15 residues. V lost 5 bases and J lost 6, with 17 bases in between. CDR1 LNHDA and CDR2 SQIVND come from the germline V gene (reference sequence). Clones were sequenced by immunoSEQ multiplex PCR, and TCRdb holds only the in-frame ones, with some missing. The data show under 200,000 clones, 80% seen once. The chain recombines TRBV19 with TRBJ1-5, with D uncertain. Sequenced: PBMCs or T cells enriched from blood (not recorded which). This TCR came from a woman aged 55 to 70 who had recovered from COVID-19. Here the CDR3 DNA reads TGTGCCAGTAGTGTGATTCCCCGGGTGGGTCAGCCCCAGCATTTT. It codes for CASSVIPRVGQPQHF.